This TCR beta chain was identified in a study of T cell repertoires in cytomegalovirus infection. Study-level information: From public TCR beta signatures came an indication of both CMV infection and matching HLA type.

Deletions cut 4 bases from V and 4 bases from J, with 21 bases between. Per the germline V gene, CDR1 is MNHNY and CDR2 is SVGAGI (reference sequence). This CDR3 is 17 amino acids long. Worth noting for this clonotype: Its antigen is as yet unknown.

TCRdb reanalysed the reads using MiXCR and keeps one entry per CDR3 protein. The repertoire includes 400,000 to 600,000 distinct CDR3 sequences, roughly 46% of them detected once, and around 45% sits in the top ten. The TCR was taken from a human donor in good health (CMV status not recorded). Some clones in this sample may be carry-over from other donors' samples. This rearrangement joins TRBV6-6 to TRBJ2-3; D is uncertain. This sample comprised cultured PBMCs, obtained from culture after CMV antigen stimulation. In DNA form, the CDR3 reads TGTGCCAGCAGTTCCTCGGAAGTGGGGTACGAGGCAGATACGCAGTATTTT. It encodes CASSSSEVGYEADTQYF.